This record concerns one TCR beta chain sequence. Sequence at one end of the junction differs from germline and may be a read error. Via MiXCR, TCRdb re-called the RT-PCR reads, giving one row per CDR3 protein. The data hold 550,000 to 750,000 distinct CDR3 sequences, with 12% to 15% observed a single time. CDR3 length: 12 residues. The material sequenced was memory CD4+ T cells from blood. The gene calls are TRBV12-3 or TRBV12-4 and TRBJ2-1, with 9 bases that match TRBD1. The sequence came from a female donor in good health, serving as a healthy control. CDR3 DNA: TGTGCCAGCAGATTGAAGACAGGGGGAATTATCTTC. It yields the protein CASRLKTGGIIF.